Below, one T cell receptor beta chain is given with its context. Antigen unknown. Attachment of unique molecular identifiers was made to individual cDNA molecules. TCRdb called the 5' RACE reads again in MiXCR, with one record for every CDR3 protein. Of approximately 66,000 distinct CDR3 sequences in the sample, around 13% were seen once. The data are from a study of early T cells in non-severe SARS-CoV-2 infection. Looking at the study overall: Bulk RNA taken from unsorted whole blood was sequenced, leaving chains unpaired. General study results and limits: Using VDJdb, the matching emphasized anti-spike CD8 responses while missing private and CD4 specificities.

Germline assignment: CDR1 LGHDT and CDR2 YNNKEL (reference sequence). With 3 bases removed from V and 1 base from J, the gap between germline ends came to 6 bases. The CDR3 is 13 amino acids. The receptor's source is an adult who was a healthcare worker with PCR-confirmed SARS-CoV-2 infection or an uninfected control (not recorded which). Specimen: whole blood. The genes are TRBV3-1 and TRBJ1-2; the D is unclear. CDR3 bases: TGTGCCAGCAGCCAGGCCCTTAACTATGGCTACACCTTC. It encodes CASSQALNYGYTF.